This T cell receptor (beta chain) was identified during a study of early T cells in non-severe SARS-CoV-2 infection. Turning to the study itself: Alpha and beta chains were unpaired, from unsorted whole-blood bulk RNA.

Separate cDNA molecules each had unique molecular identifiers attached to them. TCRdb fed the 5' RACE reads into MiXCR, producing one record per CDR3 protein. The data hold 25,000 to 30,000 distinct CDR3 sequences, with about 4.5% observed a single time. Study-level findings and limits: CD4 and private specificities were missed by VDJdb matching, which favored anti-spike CD8 responses.

Ten or more counts support this clonotype. Its antigen remains unknown. The germline CDR1 and CDR2 sequences are SGHAT and FQNNGV. Losses at the gene ends were 5 bases for V and 3 bases for J; bases not matched to a gene: 9. CDR3 length: 16 residues. Sequenced input: whole blood. The chain links TRBV11-2 to TRBJ2-3; TRBD2 matches at 9 bases. The sequence was collected from an adult who was a healthcare worker with PCR-confirmed SARS-CoV-2 infection or an uninfected control (not recorded which). CDR3 sequence (DNA): TGTGCCAGCAGCCCGCGGACTAGCGTGAAGACAGATACGCAGTATTTT. Translation: CASSPRTSVKTDTQYF.